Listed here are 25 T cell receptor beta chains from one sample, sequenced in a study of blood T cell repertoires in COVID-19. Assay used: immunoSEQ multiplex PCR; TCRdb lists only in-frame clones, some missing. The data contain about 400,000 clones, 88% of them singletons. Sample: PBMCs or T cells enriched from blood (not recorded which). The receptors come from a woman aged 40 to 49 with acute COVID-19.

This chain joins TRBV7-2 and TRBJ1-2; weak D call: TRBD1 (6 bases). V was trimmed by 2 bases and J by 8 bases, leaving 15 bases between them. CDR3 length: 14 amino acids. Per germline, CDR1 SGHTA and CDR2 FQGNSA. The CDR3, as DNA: TGTGCCAGCAGCTTAACCGGGACACCCAGGGGCTACACCTTC. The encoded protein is CASSLTGTPRGYTF.

This CDR3 is CASSFRMSLQETQYF. The CDR3 DNA reads TGTGCCAGCAGCTTTCGAATGAGCCTCCAAGAGACCCAGTACTTC. The V gene is TRBV5-6, the J gene TRBJ2-5; no definite D call. The germline CDR1 and CDR2 sequences are SGHDT and YYEEEE. This CDR3 region has 15 residues. Trimming took off 2 bases at V and 1 base at J, with 12 bases between the two ends.

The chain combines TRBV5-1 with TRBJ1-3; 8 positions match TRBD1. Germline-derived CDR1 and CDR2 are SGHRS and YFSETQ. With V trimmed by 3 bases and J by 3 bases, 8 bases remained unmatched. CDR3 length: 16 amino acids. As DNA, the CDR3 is TGCGCCAGCAGCTCGGACAGGGCTTGGAGTGGAAACACCATATATTTT. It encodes CASSSDRAWSGNTIYF.

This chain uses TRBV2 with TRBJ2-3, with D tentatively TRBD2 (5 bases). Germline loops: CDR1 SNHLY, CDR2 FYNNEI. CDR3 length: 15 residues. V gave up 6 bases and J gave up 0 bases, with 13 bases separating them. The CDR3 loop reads CASSRTPQSTDTQYF. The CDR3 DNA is TGTGCCAGCAGCCGGACTCCACAAAGCACAGATACGCAGTATTTT.

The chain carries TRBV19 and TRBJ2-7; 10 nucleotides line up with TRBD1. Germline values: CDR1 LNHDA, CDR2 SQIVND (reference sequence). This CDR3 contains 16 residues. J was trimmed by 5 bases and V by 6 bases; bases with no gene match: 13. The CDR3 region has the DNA TGTGCCAGTAGCGACGCGCCGGGACAGGGGATCAACGAGCAGTACTTC. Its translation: CASSDAPGQGINEQYF.

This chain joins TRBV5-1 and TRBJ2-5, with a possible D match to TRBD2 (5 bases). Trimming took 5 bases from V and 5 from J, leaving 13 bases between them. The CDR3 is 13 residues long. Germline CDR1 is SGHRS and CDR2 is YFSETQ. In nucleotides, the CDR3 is TGCGCCAGCAGTATACTAGGAGTGGAGACCCAGTACTTC. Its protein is CASSILGVETQYF.

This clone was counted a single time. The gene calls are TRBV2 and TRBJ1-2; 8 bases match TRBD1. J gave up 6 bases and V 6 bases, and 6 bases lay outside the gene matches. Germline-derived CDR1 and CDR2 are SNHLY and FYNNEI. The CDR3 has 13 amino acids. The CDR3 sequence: CASRGRDRNGYTF. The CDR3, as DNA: TGTGCCAGCAGAGGCCGGGACAGGAATGGCTACACCTTC.

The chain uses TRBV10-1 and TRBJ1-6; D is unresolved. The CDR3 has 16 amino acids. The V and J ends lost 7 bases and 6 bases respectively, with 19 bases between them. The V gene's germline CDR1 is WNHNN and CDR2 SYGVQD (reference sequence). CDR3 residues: CASTRRVGGSNSPLHF. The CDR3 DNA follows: TGCGCCAGCACGCGAAGAGTGGGAGGAAGTAATTCACCCCTCCACTTT.

The CDR3 DNA is TGTGCCACCAGCAGACGGACAGGGGCCATCAATGAGCAGTTCTTC. It encodes CATSRRTGAINEQFF. This chain uses TRBV15 with TRBJ2-1, with 9 bases lining up with TRBD1. This CDR3 has 15 amino acids. The trim removed 2 bases at V and 6 bases at J, leaving 5 bases unmatched. Germline-derived CDR1 and CDR2 are LNHNV and YYDKDF (reference sequence).

For the CDR3, the DNA is TGTGCCAGCAGCTGGGACACGAACTATGGCTACACCTTC. Protein product: CASSWDTNYGYTF. The chain joins TRBV11-2 to TRBJ1-2; TRBD1 is a possible D gene (6 bases). The CDR3 extends over 13 amino acids. Deletions cut 4 bases from V and 2 bases from J, with 8 bases between. The germline V gene has CDR1 SGHAT and CDR2 FQNNGV.

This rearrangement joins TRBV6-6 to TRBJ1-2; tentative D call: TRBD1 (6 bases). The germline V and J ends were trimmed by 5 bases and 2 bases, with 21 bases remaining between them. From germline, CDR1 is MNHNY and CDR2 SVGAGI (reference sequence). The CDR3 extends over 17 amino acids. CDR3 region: CASSRVSGQYPNYGYTF. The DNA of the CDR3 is TGTGCCAGCAGTCGGGTCTCAGGACAGTATCCAAACTATGGCTACACCTTC.

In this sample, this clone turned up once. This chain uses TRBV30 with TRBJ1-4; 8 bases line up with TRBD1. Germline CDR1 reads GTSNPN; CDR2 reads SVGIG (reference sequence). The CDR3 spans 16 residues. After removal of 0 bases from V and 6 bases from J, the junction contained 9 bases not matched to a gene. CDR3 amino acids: CAWSVPGQGGDEKLFF. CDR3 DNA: TGTGCCTGGAGTGTACCCGGACAGGGAGGAGATGAAAAACTGTTTTTT.

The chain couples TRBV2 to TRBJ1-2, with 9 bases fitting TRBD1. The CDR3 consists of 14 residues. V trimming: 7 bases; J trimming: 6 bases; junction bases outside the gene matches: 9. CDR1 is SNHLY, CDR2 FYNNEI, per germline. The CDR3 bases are TGTGCCAGCAAGGACAGGGGCGCTCTCCATGGCTACACCTTC. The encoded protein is CASKDRGALHGYTF.

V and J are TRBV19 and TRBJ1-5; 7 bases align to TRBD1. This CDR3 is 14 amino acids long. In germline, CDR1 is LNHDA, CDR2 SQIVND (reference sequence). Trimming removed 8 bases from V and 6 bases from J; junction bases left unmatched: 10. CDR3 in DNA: TGTGCCAGTGAGGACAGGCGAACGGGTCAGCCCCAGCATTTT. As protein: CASEDRRTGQPQHF.

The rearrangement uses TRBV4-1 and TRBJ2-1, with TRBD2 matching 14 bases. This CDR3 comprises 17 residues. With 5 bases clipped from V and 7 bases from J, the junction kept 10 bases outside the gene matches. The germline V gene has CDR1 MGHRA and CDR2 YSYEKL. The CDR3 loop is CASSYLGLAGGLNEQFF. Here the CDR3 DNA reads TGCGCCAGCAGCTACCTCGGACTAGCGGGGGGTTTAAATGAGCAGTTCTTC.

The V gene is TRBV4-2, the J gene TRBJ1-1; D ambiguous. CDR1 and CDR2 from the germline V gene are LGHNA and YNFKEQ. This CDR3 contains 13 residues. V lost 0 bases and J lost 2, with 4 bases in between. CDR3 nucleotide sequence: TGTGCCAGCAGCCAAGAAAGCAACACTGAAGCTTTCTTT. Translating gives CASSQESNTEAFF.

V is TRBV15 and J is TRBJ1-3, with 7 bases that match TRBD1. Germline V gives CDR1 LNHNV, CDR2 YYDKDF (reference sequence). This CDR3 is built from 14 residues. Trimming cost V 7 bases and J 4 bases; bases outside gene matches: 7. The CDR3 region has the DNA TGTGCCACCACCCCAGACAGGGTAGGAAACACCATATATTTT. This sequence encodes CATTPDRVGNTIYF.

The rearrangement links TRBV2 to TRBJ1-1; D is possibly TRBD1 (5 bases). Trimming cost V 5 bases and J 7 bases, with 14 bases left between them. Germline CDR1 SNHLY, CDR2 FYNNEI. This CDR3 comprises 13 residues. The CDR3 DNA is TGTGCCAGCAGTCGCAGGGAGGGCGGTGAAGCTTTCTTT. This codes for CASSRREGGEAFF.

This CDR3 reads CASAGTENTEAFF. The CDR3 DNA reads as TGCGCCAGCGCCGGGACAGAGAACACTGAAGCTTTCTTT. The chain combines TRBV5-1 with TRBJ1-1, with TRBD1 identical over 7 bases. The trim removed 7 bases at V and 1 base at J, leaving 4 bases unmatched. The germline CDR1 and CDR2 sequences are SGHRS and YFSETQ. This CDR3 has 13 residues.

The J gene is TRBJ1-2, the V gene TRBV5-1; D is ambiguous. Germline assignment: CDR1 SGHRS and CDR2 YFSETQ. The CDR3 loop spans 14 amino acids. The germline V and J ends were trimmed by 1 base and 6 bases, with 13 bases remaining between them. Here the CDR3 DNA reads TGCGCCAGCAGCTTGATCTCACCCGGGGATGGCTACACCTTC. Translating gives CASSLISPGDGYTF.

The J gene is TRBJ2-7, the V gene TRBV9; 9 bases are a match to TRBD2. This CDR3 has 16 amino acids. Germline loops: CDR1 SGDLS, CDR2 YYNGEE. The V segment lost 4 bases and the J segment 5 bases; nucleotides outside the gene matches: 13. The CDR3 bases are TGTGCCAGCAGCCCGATATGGGTAGCGGGGGCCCACGAGCAGTACTTC. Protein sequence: CASSPIWVAGAHEQYF.

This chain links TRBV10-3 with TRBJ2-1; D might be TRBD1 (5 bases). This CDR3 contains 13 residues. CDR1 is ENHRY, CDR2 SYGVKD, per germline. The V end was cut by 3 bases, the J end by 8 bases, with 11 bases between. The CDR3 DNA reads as TGTGCCATCAGTGACCATGACAGCCATGAGCAGTTCTTC. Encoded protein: CAISDHDSHEQFF.

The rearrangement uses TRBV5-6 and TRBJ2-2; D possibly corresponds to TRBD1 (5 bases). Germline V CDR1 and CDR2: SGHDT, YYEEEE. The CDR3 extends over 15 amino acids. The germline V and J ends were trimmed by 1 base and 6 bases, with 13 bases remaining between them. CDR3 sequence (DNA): TGTGCCAGCAGCTTGTGGACAAGGGCTCCCGGGGAGCTGTTTTTT. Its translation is CASSLWTRAPGELFF.

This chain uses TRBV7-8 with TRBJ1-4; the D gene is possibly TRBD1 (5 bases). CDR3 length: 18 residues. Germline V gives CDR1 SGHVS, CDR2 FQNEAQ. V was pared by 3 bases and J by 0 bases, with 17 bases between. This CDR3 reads CASSLGRGLFATNEKLFF. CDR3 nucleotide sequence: TGTGCCAGCAGCTTGGGTAGGGGATTGTTCGCAACTAATGAAAAACTGTTTTTT.

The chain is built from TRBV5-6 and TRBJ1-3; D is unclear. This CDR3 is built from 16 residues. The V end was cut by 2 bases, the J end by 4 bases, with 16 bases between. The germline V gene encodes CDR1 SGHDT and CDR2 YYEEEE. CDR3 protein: CASSLPGVSQGNTIYF. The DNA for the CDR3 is TGTGCCAGCAGCTTACCAGGTGTATCGCAGGGAAACACCATATATTTT.